A selection of T cell receptor beta chains follows, all from one sample in a study of response to subunit inactivated influenza vaccine. Each CDR3 protein gets one entry after TCRdb re-called the RT-PCR reads with MiXCR. Of about 500,000 distinct CDR3 sequences listed, approximately 15% are singletons. Material: CD4+ T cells sorted from PBMCs, obtained roughly 24 months after vaccination. The receptors were sampled from a man aged 50-75 years who received an inactivated influenza vaccine. The CDR3 runs from the conserved cysteine through the conserved F or W. D genes are given only for firm matches. Some rows have no size entry. The others give once, few or many, or a class for an expanded clone.

clone size,D gene,J gene,V gene,CDR3 protein,CDR3 DNA
few,TRBD1,TRBJ1-2,TRBV7-9,CASSSSSGQGHYGYTF,TGTGCCAGCAGCTCTTCCTCGGGACAGGGGCACTATGGCTACACCTTC
few,.,TRBJ2-4,TRBV6-5,CASSYSGGTVLAKNIQYF,TGTGCCAGCAGTTACTCGGGGGGGACAGTACTAGCCAAAAACATTCAGTACTTC
many,.,TRBJ2-7,TRBV4-2,CASSPQDSGSYEQYF,TGTGCCAGCAGCCCTCAGGACAGCGGATCCTACGAGCAGTACTTC
.,.,TRBJ2-2,TRBV5-4,CASSPPRSLNTGELFF,TGTGCCAGCAGCCCCCCTAGGAGTCTAAACACCGGGGAGCTGTTTTTT
.,.,TRBJ1-2,TRBV5-1,CASSIEGANYGYTF,TGCGCCAGCAGCATTGAGGGTGCTAACTATGGCTACACCTTC
.,.,TRBJ2-5,TRBV20-1,CSAERKQETQYF,TGCAGTGCTGAGCGGAAACAAGAGACCCAGTACTTC
.,.,TRBJ2-3,TRBV12-3/TRBV12-4,CASSPQPLGTQYF,TGTGCCAGCAGTCCGCAACCGTTAGGCACGCAGTATTTT
.,TRBD2,TRBJ2-2,TRBV11-2,CASSLVFSGGASTGELFF,TGTGCCAGCAGCTTAGTTTTTAGCGGGGGGGCCAGCACCGGGGAGCTGTTTTTT
few,TRBD2,TRBJ2-1,TRBV10-3,CAIKSGGSYNEQFF,TGTGCCATCAAATCGGGAGGGTCCTACAATGAGCAGTTCTTC
.,.,TRBJ1-2,TRBV30,CAWSLAYGYTF,TGTGCCTGGAGTTTAGCCTATGGCTACACCTTC
.,.,TRBJ2-2,TRBV7-2,CASSLVLVTGELFF,TGTGCCAGCAGCTTAGTTCTGGTTACCGGGGAGCTGTTTTTT
few,TRBD2,TRBJ2-7,TRBV7-2,CASSLGLAGGSREQYF,TGTGCAAGCAGCTTAGGGCTAGCGGGGGGGAGCCGCGAGCAGTACTTC
.,TRBD1,TRBJ2-2,TRBV11-3,CASSSEGQIGGSGELFF,TGTGCCAGCAGCTCAGAGGGACAGATAGGGGGTTCCGGGGAGCTGTTTTTT
.,.,TRBJ2-2,TRBV29-1,CSVRQEGGGELFF,TGCAGCGTTAGGCAGGAAGGCGGCGGGGAGCTGTTTTTT
few,TRBD2,TRBJ2-1,TRBV20-1,CSASQLAPSSYNEQFF,TGCAGTGCTAGCCAACTAGCGCCCAGTTCCTACAATGAGCAGTTCTTC
.,.,TRBJ2-5,TRBV7-2,CASTVGLGLGQETQYF,TGTGCCAGCACCGTAGGCCTAGGACTCGGACAAGAGACCCAGTACTTC
.,.,TRBJ1-3,TRBV20-1,CSARVVRGGSGNTIYF,TGCAGTGCTAGAGTTGTAAGAGGAGGGTCCGGAAACACCATATATTTT
.,TRBD2,TRBJ2-7,TRBV7-9,CASSPWTSGTSYEQYF,TGTGCCAGCAGCCCTTGGACTAGCGGGACCTCCTACGAGCAGTACTTC
few,.,TRBJ2-7,TRBV6-2/TRBV6-3,CASSYQGRASEQYF,TGTGCCAGCAGTTACCAGGGACGGGCGTCGGAGCAGTACTTC
.,.,TRBJ1-2,TRBV6-5,CASSYTGYGYTF,TGTGCCAGCAGTTACACTGGGTATGGCTACACCTTC
few,.,TRBJ1-5,TRBV20-1,CSARDPQGLTQHF,TGCAGTGCTAGAGATCCCCAGGGGTTGACCCAGCATTTT
many,.,TRBJ2-1,TRBV9,CASSVDSMSIPFNEQFF,TGTGCCAGCAGCGTAGACTCGATGTCTATACCCTTCAATGAGCAGTTCTTC
.,TRBD2,TRBJ2-1,TRBV18,CASSPPTSGSRGEQFF,TGTGCCAGCTCTCCGCCGACTAGCGGGAGTCGGGGTGAGCAGTTCTTC
few,.,TRBJ1-2,TRBV20-1,CSAPSGAGRGGYTF,TGCAGTGCTCCCTCCGGAGCTGGGAGGGGTGGCTACACCTTC
.,TRBD2,TRBJ2-3,TRBV9,CASSIAGVGTDTQYF,TGTGCCAGCAGCATAGCGGGGGTGGGCACAGATACGCAGTATTTT
few,.,TRBJ1-3,TRBV7-8,CASSLAIIGGLSGNTIYF,TGTGCCAGCAGCTTAGCGATAATCGGGGGCCTATCTGGAAACACCATATATTTT
.,.,TRBJ2-2,TRBV6-1,CASSGSRRGTGELFF,TGTGCCAGCAGTGGGAGTAGAAGGGGCACCGGGGAGCTGTTTTTT
many,TRBD1,TRBJ1-6,TRBV10-3,CAVMGQGDSPLHF,TGTGCCGTCATGGGACAGGGGGATTCACCCCTCCACTTT
many,.,TRBJ1-5,TRBV4-1,CASSQDSRGSIQPQHF,TGCGCCAGCAGCCAAGACTCGAGGGGTTCTATTCAGCCCCAGCATTTT
.,.,TRBJ2-1,TRBV20-1,CSASLTGSSYNEQFF,TGCAGTGCTAGCCTGACTGGGAGCTCCTACAATGAGCAGTTCTTC
few,.,TRBJ1-3,TRBV28,CASSLLLGNTIYF,TGTGCCAGCAGTTTGCTACTTGGAAACACCATATATTTT